These 29 T cell receptor beta chains were sequenced from one sample in a study of CD8 T cells in ankylosing spondylitis. Regarding the study as a whole: Characteristic, it appeared, of ankylosing spondylitis blood was a TCR beta motif of about eight highly homologous variants.

Antigen specificity for these receptors is unknown. MiXCR, run by TCRdb on the 5' RACE reads, gives a single entry per CDR3 protein. The table records more than 600,000 distinct CDR3 sequences, 15% to 20% of them present only once. The sample consisted of blood, either unsorted or a sorted T cell fraction (not recorded which). All receptors derive from a male donor with ankylosing spondylitis.

The rearrangement links TRBV7-2 to TRBJ1-5, with no clear D. Germline V gene lookup returns CDR1 SGHTA and CDR2 FQGNSA. The CDR3 sequence is 14 residues long. V was pared by 4 bases and J by 1 base, with 8 bases between. For the CDR3, the DNA is TGTGCCAGCAGCTCATACACGAGCAATCAGCCCCAGCATTTT. Protein product: CASSSYTSNQPQHF.

This clonotype was seen a handful of times. The CDR3 sequence: CASRVTGGSYNEQFF. The CDR3 bases are TGTGCCAGCAGGGTGACAGGGGGCTCCTACAATGAGCAGTTCTTC. The chain employs TRBV6-1 and TRBJ2-1; 9 positions match TRBD1. Germline V lookup: CDR1 MNHNS, CDR2 SASEGT. The CDR3 spans 15 residues. V dropped 6 bases and J dropped 0; count of bases not matched to a gene: 3.

This CDR3 is CASRPVAYQETQYF. The CDR3 bases are TGTGCCAGCAGGCCCGTTGCGTACCAAGAGACCCAGTACTTC. The V gene is TRBV5-5, the J gene TRBJ2-5, with unresolved D. The CDR3 is made up of 14 amino acids. In germline, CDR1 is SGHKS, CDR2 YYEKEE (reference sequence). Trimming pared 5 bases from V and 0 bases from J, leaving 11 bases between.

The gene calls are TRBV19 and TRBJ2-2; 10 positions match TRBD2. CDR1 and CDR2 from the germline V gene are LNHDA and SQIVND (reference sequence). This CDR3 has 15 residues. V gave up 7 bases and J gave up 6 bases; unmatched junction bases: 8. The CDR3 spells CASTASGSSAGELFF. The DNA of the CDR3 is TGTGCCAGTACGGCTAGCGGGAGCTCGGCCGGGGAGCTGTTTTTT.

V is TRBV27 and J is TRBJ2-2; D gene unclear. Germline V gives CDR1 MNHEY, CDR2 SMNVEV (reference sequence). V dropped 2 bases and J dropped 6 bases, with 7 bases sitting between them. CDR3 length equals 13 residues. The CDR3 DNA sequence: TGTGCCAGCAGTTTAGAGAGGCCCGGGGAGCTGTTTTTT. Its translation is CASSLERPGELFF.

The J gene is TRBJ1-6, the V gene TRBV12-3 or TRBV12-4; 8 bases fit TRBD1. The CDR3 runs to 14 residues. Losses at the gene ends were 6 bases for V and 8 bases for J; bases not matched to a gene: 6. This chain's CDR3 is CASRTTGEDSPLHF. The CDR3 bases are TGTGCCAGCAGGACGACAGGGGAGGATTCACCCCTCCACTTT.

This chain links TRBV5-1 with TRBJ2-7, with TRBD1 matching 7 bases. The CDR3 has 14 residues. V gave up 5 bases and J gave up 4 bases; unmatched junction bases: 9. CDR1 is SGHRS and CDR2 is YFSETQ in the germline V gene. The CDR3 here is CASSPPTGNYEQYF. In DNA form, the CDR3 reads TGCGCCAGCAGTCCACCGACAGGGAATTACGAGCAGTACTTC. Combining the CDR3 with reference TRBV5-1 and TRBJ2-7 gives the whole variable domain KAGVTQTPRYLIKTRGQQVTLSCSPISGHRSVSWYQQTPGQGLQFLFEYFSETQRNKGNFPGRFSGRQFSNSRSEMNVSTLELGDSALYLCASSPPTGNYEQYFGPGTRLTVT.

This clonotype was seen just once. Since a much larger clone is just one base distant, this may be a read error. This chain connects TRBV20-1 to TRBJ2-7; 7 bases agree with TRBD1. The V gene end was trimmed by 3 bases and the J gene end by 5 bases; junction bases not matched to a gene: 4. The CDR3 loop spans 12 amino acids. Germline loops: CDR1 DFQATT, CDR2 SNEGSKA (reference sequence). CDR3 sequence reads: CSASGQGDEQYF. The CDR3 region has the DNA TGCAGTGCTAGCGGGCAGGGGGACGAGCAGTACTTC.

V and J are TRBV4-3 and TRBJ2-2; no firm D call. Germline V gives CDR1 LGHNA, CDR2 YSLEER. There are 16 residues in the CDR3. V lost 0 bases and J 1 base, leaving 9 bases between the germline ends. The CDR3: CASSQERILNTGELFF. The CDR3 coding sequence is TGCGCCAGCAGCCAAGAGAGGATCCTGAACACCGGGGAGCTGTTTTTT.

The chain couples TRBV24-1 to TRBJ2-1; D is unclear. V lost 3 bases, J lost 5 bases, and 4 bases lay in between. CDR3 length: 12 amino acids. Germline CDR1 reads KGHDR; CDR2 reads SFDVKD. As DNA, the CDR3 is TGTGCCACCAGTGATGCCAACAATGAGCAGTTCTTC. Translating gives CATSDANNEQFF.

To note about this clonotype: Since a much larger clone is just one base distant, this may be a read error. The chain couples TRBV6-5 to TRBJ2-7; D unresolved. There are 13 residues in the CDR3. Between the trimmed V and J ends, which lost 0 bases and 3 bases, there was a span of 6 bases. The germline V gene has CDR1 MNHEY and CDR2 SVGAGI. For the CDR3, the DNA is TGTGCCAGCAGTTACTCGGGGAACTACGAGCAGTACTTC. It codes for CASSYSGNYEQYF.

This clonotype has just a few counts. J is TRBJ2-3 and V is TRBV9; D is unresolved. CDR1 SGDLS and CDR2 YYNGEE come from the germline V gene. Trimming stripped 3 bases from V and 0 bases from J, with 11 bases between. CDR3 length equals 15 residues. CDR3: CASSASQTSTDTQYF. The CDR3 bases are TGTGCCAGCAGCGCCTCTCAAACTAGCACAGATACGCAGTATTTT.

This clonotype was detected a few times. This rearrangement joins TRBV5-1 to TRBJ1-2, with 7 bases matching TRBD1. The junction had 7 bases not matched to a gene; V was cut back by 7 bases and J by 4 bases. This CDR3 has 13 amino acids. CDR1 is SGHRS and CDR2 is YFSETQ in the germline V gene. This CDR3 is CASQTGEGYGYTF. For the CDR3, the DNA is TGCGCCAGCCAAACAGGGGAGGGCTATGGCTACACCTTC.

The table lists this clonotype with a few counts. V is TRBV6-1 and J is TRBJ2-7, with TRBD1 matching 8 bases. J lost 4 bases, V lost 7 bases, and 9 bases had no gene match. Germline CDR1 reads MNHNS; CDR2 reads SASEGT. The CDR3 spans 14 residues. Written as DNA, the CDR3 is TGTGCCAGCAAGACAGGGGCGCAGGTATACGAGCAGTACTTC. Amino acid sequence: CASKTGAQVYEQYF.

In its sample, this clonotype was seen a few times. The V and J genes are TRBV2 and TRBJ2-1; TRBD1 agrees at 7 bases. V gave up 5 bases and J gave up 6 bases; unmatched junction bases: 10. This CDR3 is 15 amino acids long. Looked up from germline, CDR1 is SNHLY and CDR2 is FYNNEI. The CDR3 bases are TGTGCCAGCAGTTACCGGGACAGTTTTGGCAATGAGCAGTTCTTC. Residues: CASSYRDSFGNEQFF. Using reference TRBV2 and TRBJ2-1 for the parts outside the CDR3, the full variable domain is EPEVTQTPSHQVTQMGQEVILRCVPISNHLYFYWYRQILGQKVEFLVSFYNNEISEKSEIFDDQFSVERPDGSNFTLKIRSTKLEDSAMYFCASSYRDSFGNEQFFGPGTRLTVL.

The V gene is TRBV7-6, the J gene TRBJ2-3, with 12 bases aligning to TRBD2. The ends lost 4 bases at V and 4 bases at J; junction bases unmatched: 6. Germline loops: CDR1 SGHVS, CDR2 FNYEAQ. The CDR3 has 16 residues. DNA for the CDR3: TGTGCCAGCAGCTCCCCTAGCGGGGGGGCCTCAGATACGCAGTATTTT. Amino acid sequence: CASSSPSGGASDTQYF.

The chain uses TRBV12-3 or TRBV12-4 and TRBJ1-3; D may be TRBD1 (5 bases). Trimming left V 5 bases short and J 4 bases short, with 18 bases between. This CDR3 spans 16 amino acids. The CDR3 loop reads CASSPYGTYSGNTIYF. The CDR3 bases are TGTGCCAGCAGTCCATACGGGACTTACTCCGGAAACACCATATATTTT.

In its sample, this clonotype was seen a few times. J is TRBJ2-3 and V is TRBV12-3 or TRBV12-4, with 10 bases identical to TRBD1. The trim removed 5 bases at V and 2 bases at J, leaving 7 bases unmatched. There are 16 residues in the CDR3. DNA of the CDR3: TGTGCCAGCAGTCACCCCGGGACAGGGGACACAGATACGCAGTATTTT. It codes for CASSHPGTGDTDTQYF.

This clonotype was recorded a few times. The gene calls are TRBV20-1 and TRBJ2-7, with D perhaps assigned TRBD1 or TRBD2 (5 bases each). The V gene lost 3 bases and the J gene lost 0 bases, with 15 bases spanning the gap. This CDR3 is built from 15 residues. Germline-derived CDR1 and CDR2 are DFQATT and SNEGSKA (reference sequence). CDR3 protein: CSASFVGLASYEQYF. The DNA for the CDR3 is TGCAGTGCTAGTTTCGTGGGGCTAGCCTCCTACGAGCAGTACTTC.

Only a few counts were recorded for this clonotype. The V call is TRBV7-9, the J call TRBJ2-1; D might be TRBD1 (5 bases). Trimming took 1 base from V and 8 from J, leaving 15 bases between them. There are 15 residues in the CDR3. Germline assignment: CDR1 SEHNR and CDR2 FQNEAQ (reference sequence). The CDR3 reads CASSLVGPLGHEQFF. The CDR3 DNA follows: TGTGCCAGCAGCTTAGTGGGGCCCTTGGGCCATGAGCAGTTCTTC.

In this sample, this clonotype turned up a few times. The V call is TRBV6-5, the J call TRBJ1-1, with no clear D. V was clipped by 0 bases and J by 0 bases, with 11 bases between them. This CDR3 is built from 16 residues. Germline V lookup: CDR1 MNHEY, CDR2 SVGAGI. The CDR3 nucleotides are TGTGCCAGCAGTTACTCGAATTCCGCGATGAACACTGAAGCTTTCTTT. This gives the protein CASSYSNSAMNTEAFF.

This clonotype was found a few times. This chain links TRBV5-1 with TRBJ1-1, with D perhaps TRBD1 (5 bases). CDR1 and CDR2 from the germline V gene are SGHRS and YFSETQ. This CDR3 has 16 residues. The germline V and J ends were trimmed by 1 base and 1 base, with 14 bases remaining between them. CDR3 amino acids: CASSLMSAGRNTEAFF. In DNA form, the CDR3 reads TGCGCCAGCAGCTTGATGTCCGCAGGGAGGAACACTGAAGCTTTCTTT.

This clonotype was seen only a few times. The V gene is TRBV14, the J gene TRBJ1-4; D ambiguous. The CDR3 extends over 15 amino acids. Deletions cut 1 base from V and 3 bases from J, with 9 bases between. CDR1 and CDR2 (germline): SGHDN, FVKESK. CDR3: CASSQGRGPNEKLFF. DNA of the CDR3: TGTGCCAGCAGCCAAGGAAGAGGACCTAATGAAAAACTGTTTTTT.

There are a few counts of this clonotype. V usage is TRBV10-2 and J usage is TRBJ2-3, with D unresolved. The CDR3 length is 12 residues. V was trimmed by 6 bases and J by 1 base, leaving 5 bases between them. The germline gives CDR1 WSHSY, CDR2 SAAADI. CDR3 in amino acids: CASRFGTDTQYF. The CDR3 coding sequence is TGCGCCAGCAGATTCGGCACAGATACGCAGTATTTT.

This clonotype was found many times. The V call is TRBV15, the J call TRBJ2-2; D not resolved. With 0 bases removed from V and 7 bases from J, the gap between germline ends came to 12 bases. The CDR3 loop spans 15 amino acids. The germline V gene has CDR1 LNHNV and CDR2 YYDKDF (reference sequence). The CDR3 nucleotides are TGTGCCACCAGCAGAGAGACCACCAAAGGCGGGGAGCTGTTTTTT. Translating it yields CATSRETTKGGELFF.

This clonotype was found once. At one end the junction does not follow the germline gene, possibly because of a read error. The gene calls are TRBV6-1 and TRBJ2-7, with D perhaps TRBD1 or TRBD2 (5 bases each). Looked up from germline, CDR1 is MNHNS and CDR2 is SASEGT. The CDR3 is made up of 11 amino acids. CDR3 nucleotides: TGTGCCAGCAGTGAAGGAGGGGATACTCACTTC. This encodes CASSEGGDTHF.

This clonotype was found a few times. V is TRBV7-9 and J is TRBJ2-7; D unclear. V shed 5 bases and J shed 3 bases, with 11 bases lying between them. This CDR3 is built from 13 residues. CDR1 and CDR2 from the germline V gene are SEHNR and FQNEAQ (reference sequence). CDR3 DNA: TGTGCCAGCAGCCCCCAGCTGGGCTACGAGCAGTACTTC. It encodes CASSPQLGYEQYF.

V gene TRBV7-8 combines with J gene TRBJ2-1, with unresolved D. The CDR3 runs 15 residues. Germline CDR1 is SGHVS and CDR2 is FQNEAQ. V shed 3 bases and J shed 6 bases, with 15 bases lying between them. CDR3: CASSFTEVTANEQFF. In nucleotides, the CDR3 is TGTGCCAGCAGCTTCACAGAGGTGACGGCCAATGAGCAGTTCTTC.

There are a few counts of this clonotype. The V call is TRBV10-3, the J call TRBJ1-2; no clear D. In germline, CDR1 is ENHRY, CDR2 SYGVKD. Trimming removed 5 bases at V and 8 bases at J, with 15 bases between. This CDR3 is built from 13 residues. CDR3 residues: CAISPLGSRGYTF. DNA for the CDR3: TGTGCCATCAGTCCACTTGGTTCGCGCGGCTACACCTTC.